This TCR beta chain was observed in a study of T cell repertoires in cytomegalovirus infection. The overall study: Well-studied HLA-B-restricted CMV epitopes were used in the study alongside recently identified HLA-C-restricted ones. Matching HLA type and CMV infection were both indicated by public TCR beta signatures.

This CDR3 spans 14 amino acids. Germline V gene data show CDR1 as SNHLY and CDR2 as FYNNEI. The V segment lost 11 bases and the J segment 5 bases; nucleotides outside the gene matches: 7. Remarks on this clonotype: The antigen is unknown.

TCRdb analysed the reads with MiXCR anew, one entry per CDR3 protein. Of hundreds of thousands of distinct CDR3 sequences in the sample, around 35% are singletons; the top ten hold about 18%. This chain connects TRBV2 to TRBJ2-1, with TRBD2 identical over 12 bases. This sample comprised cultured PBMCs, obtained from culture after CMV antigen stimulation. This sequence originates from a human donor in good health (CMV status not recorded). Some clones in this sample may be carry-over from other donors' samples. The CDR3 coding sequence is TGTGCCGGAGGATGGACTAGCGGGGACAATGAGCAGTTCTTC. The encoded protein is CAGGWTSGDNEQFF. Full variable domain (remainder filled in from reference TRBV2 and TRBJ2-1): EPEVTQTPSHQVTQMGQEVILRCVPISNHLYFYWYRQILGQKVEFLVSFYNNEISEKSEIFDDQFSVERPDGSNFTLKIRSTKLEDSAMYFCAGGWTSGDNEQFFGPGTRLTVL.